The T cell receptor beta chain under discussion was sequenced for a study of shared clonotypes between healthy human individuals. V shed 1 base and J shed 7 bases, with 10 bases lying between them. Germline V gene data show CDR1 as LNHDA and CDR2 as SQIVND (reference sequence). CDR3 length: 13 residues. Study findings and constraints: Non-shared clonotypes were found to have lower generation probabilities than the clonotypes that were shared by all four of the sorted-subset donors.

The table came from immunoSEQ multiplex PCR; TCRdb's copy has only in-frame clones and leaves some out. Of over a million clones detected, over 95% appear once; the ten largest clones hold about 1%. As regards this clone: Antigen: not known.

Sequenced sample: naive CD4+ T cells sorted from blood. Subset defined: CD45RA+ positively selected. V usage is TRBV19 and J usage is TRBJ1-1; D gene unclear. This receptor was obtained from a man younger than 40 in good health. The CDR3 DNA sequence: TGTGCCAGTAGTATAGTACTAGGGCTTGAAGCTTTCTTT. This translates into CASSIVLGLEAFF.